These 6 T cell receptor beta chains originate from one sample sequenced in a study of blood T cell repertoires in COVID-19. Assay: immunoSEQ multiplex PCR; the TCRdb copy retains only in-frame clones and omits some. This sample has tens of thousands of clones; roughly 90% occur once, and the top ten carry about 27%. Material for sequencing was peripheral blood. Receptors originate from an elderly woman with acute or convalescent COVID-19.

The chain is built from TRBV11-3 and TRBJ2-6, with 7 bases aligning to TRBD1. The V gene end was trimmed by 5 bases and the J gene end by 0 bases; junction bases not matched to a gene: 4. The CDR3 runs 16 residues. Per germline, CDR1 SGHNT and CDR2 YENEEA. CDR3 sequence (DNA): TGTGCCAGCAGCAAGGGACAGTACTCTGGGGCCAACGTCCTGACTTTC. Its translation: CASSKGQYSGANVLTF. Using reference TRBV11-3 and TRBJ2-6 for the parts outside the CDR3, the full variable domain is EAGVVQSPRYKIIEKKQPVAFWCNPISGHNTLYWYLQNLGQGPELLIRYENEEAVDDSQLPKDRFSAERLKGVDSTLKIQPAELGDSAVYLCASSKGQYSGANVLTFGAGSRLTVL.

The V and J genes are TRBV27 and TRBJ2-1, with TRBD2 as a possible D gene (5 bases). This CDR3 has 15 amino acids. Germline V lookup: CDR1 MNHEY, CDR2 SMNVEV (reference sequence). Trimming removed 5 bases from V and 0 bases from J, with 11 bases in between. CDR3 region: CASSPLRGSYNEQFF. CDR3 DNA sequence: TGTGCCAGCAGTCCCCTTCGGGGCTCCTACAATGAGCAGTTCTTC.

The chain has TRBV5-4 and TRBJ2-1, with TRBD1 matching 9 bases. The trim removed 4 bases at V and 4 bases at J, leaving 9 bases unmatched. The CDR3 has 16 residues. Germline V CDR1 and CDR2: SGHNT, YYREEE (reference sequence). In DNA form, the CDR3 reads TGTGCCAGCAGCCACGGCCGGGACAGGGCGTACAATGAGCAGTTCTTC. This gives the protein CASSHGRDRAYNEQFF.

On this clone itself: Germline is not matched at one junction end, which may reflect a read error. V is TRBV6-1 and J is TRBJ2-4; unclear D gene. The germline V gene encodes CDR1 MNHNS and CDR2 SASEGT. CDR3 length equals 13 residues. CDR3: CASSEDVKNIQYF. CDR3 in DNA: TGTGCCAGCAGCGAAGATGTAAAAAACATTCAGTACTTC.

This clone was recorded only once. The V and J genes are TRBV5-1 and TRBJ2-3; possible D gene TRBD1, 5 bases. The length of the CDR3 is 15 residues. Trimming took 5 bases from V and 0 from J, leaving 13 bases between them. Germline V gene data show CDR1 as SGHRS and CDR2 as YFSETQ. CDR3 protein: CASRGQTFSTDTQYF. In nucleotides, the CDR3 is TGCGCCAGCAGGGGGCAGACCTTTAGCACAGATACGCAGTATTTT.

V usage is TRBV10-2 and J usage is TRBJ1-3; tentatively, D is TRBD1 (6 bases). The CDR3 totals 16 residues. Germline lookup yields CDR1 WSHSY and CDR2 SAAADI. V lost 3 bases to trimming and J lost 0 bases, with 12 bases between them. Written as DNA, the CDR3 is TGCGCCAGCAGTGATTTCGACAGGACCTCTGGAAACACCATATATTTT. Translated, it gives CASSDFDRTSGNTIYF.